The 21 T cell receptor beta chains given below trace back to one sample, sequenced in a study of glioma-infiltrating T cells after dendritic cell vaccination. The method was immunoSEQ multiplex PCR; TCRdb's version includes in-frame clones alone and lacks a portion of them. This table holds 9,500 to 12,000 clones, roughly four fifths found once. Time point here: after dendritic cell vaccination, including at tumor progression/relapse. The source material was blood, sampled after dendritic cell vaccination. Receptor source: a human donor with glioblastoma.

J is TRBJ2-3 and V is TRBV11-3; D is perhaps TRBD2 (5 bases). CDR1 and CDR2 from the germline V gene are SGHNT and YENEEA. V was shortened by 5 bases and J by 2 bases, with 17 bases between the two germline ends. The CDR3 loop spans 16 amino acids. The CDR3 sequence: CASSQSIGISTDTQYF. CDR3 sequence (DNA): TGTGCCAGCAGCCAAAGTATCGGGATTTCCACAGATACGCAGTATTTT.

The V gene is TRBV27, the J gene TRBJ2-3, with TRBD2 matching over 10 bases. Unmatched junction bases numbered 5, after V lost 5 bases and J lost 3 bases. The CDR3 extends over 15 amino acids. Germline CDR1 reads MNHEY; CDR2 reads SMNVEV (reference sequence). DNA of the CDR3: TGTGCCAGCAGTGAGGGACTAGCGAGGACAGATACGCAGTATTTT. Translated: CASSEGLARTDTQYF.

This clone was recorded once. This CDR3 is CASSQEEGLLSTDTQYF. DNA for the CDR3: TGTGCCAGCAGCCAAGAGGAGGGGTTATTGAGCACAGATACGCAGTATTTT. This chain links TRBV14 with TRBJ2-3; a possible D gene is TRBD2 (6 bases). With 0 bases removed from V and 0 bases from J, the gap between germline ends came to 13 bases. Per germline, CDR1 SGHDN and CDR2 FVKESK. The CDR3 has 17 amino acids. The variable domain in full, with the rest retrieved from reference TRBV14 and TRBJ2-3, is EAGVTQFPSHSVIEKGQTVTLRCDPISGHDNLYWYRRVMGKEIKFLLHFVKESKQDESGMPNNRFLAERTGGTYSTLKVQPAELEDSGVYFCASSQEEGLLSTDTQYFGPGTRLTVL.

The chain has TRBV21-1 and TRBJ2-7; the table assigns TRBD2, which was not confirmed against the DNA. TRBV21-1 constitutes a pseudogene. The CDR3 covers 17 residues. The CDR3 spells CASSKIALRGDPYEQYF. In DNA, the CDR3 is TGTGCCAGCAGCAAAATCGCCTTGCGGGGCGACCCCTACGAGCAGTACTTC.

V usage is TRBV7-9 and J usage is TRBJ1-5; 8 positions agree with TRBD1. The germline CDR1 and CDR2 sequences are SEHNR and FQNEAQ (reference sequence). J was trimmed by 6 bases and V by 8 bases; bases with no gene match: 12. The length of the CDR3 is 15 residues. CDR3 nucleotides: TGTGCCAGCGGACCAACCGGACAGGGACGTCAGCCCCAGCATTTT. Its translation is CASGPTGQGRQPQHF.

The chain links TRBV7-6 to TRBJ2-1; a possible D gene is TRBD1 (6 bases). The CDR3 length is 16 residues. V gave up 5 bases and J gave up 5 bases, with 19 bases separating them. The germline gives CDR1 SGHVS, CDR2 FNYEAQ. The CDR3 loop is CASSTPLGGFDNEQFF. DNA of the CDR3: TGTGCCAGCAGCACGCCTCTAGGGGGTTTCGACAATGAGCAGTTCTTC.

The V gene is TRBV5-4, the J gene TRBJ1-1; possibly TRBD1 for D (5 bases). V shed 5 bases and J shed 9 bases, with 20 bases lying between them. This CDR3 is built from 14 residues. The germline V gene encodes CDR1 SGHNT and CDR2 YYREEE (reference sequence). CDR3 loop: CASRGTGPEPQAFF. The CDR3 coding sequence is TGTGCCAGCAGGGGAACAGGTCCTGAACCCCAAGCTTTCTTT. Full variable domain (remainder filled in from reference TRBV5-4 and TRBJ1-1): ETGVTQSPTHLIKTRGQQVTLRCSSQSGHNTVSWYQQALGQGPQFIFQYYREEENGRGNFPPRFSGLQFPNYSSELNVNALELDDSALYLCASRGTGPEPQAFFGQGTRLTVV.

The chain employs TRBV7-2 and TRBJ1-2; TRBD1 matches at 9 bases. J was trimmed by 7 bases and V by 1 base; bases with no gene match: 10. Germline loops: CDR1 SGHTA, CDR2 FQGNSA. The CDR3 runs to 16 residues. CDR3 loop: CASSLVLWDRAGGYTF. The CDR3 coding sequence is TGTGCCAGCAGCTTAGTCTTATGGGACAGGGCGGGTGGCTACACCTTC.

This clone was detected only a few times. This chain links TRBV13 with TRBJ2-7; 8 bases are a match to TRBD2. Per germline, CDR1 PRHDT and CDR2 FYEKMQ (reference sequence). Trimming removed 2 bases from V and 3 bases from J; junction bases left unmatched: 3. The CDR3 is made up of 14 amino acids. The CDR3 here is CASSLQGLVYEQYF. In DNA form, the CDR3 reads TGTGCCAGCAGCTTACAGGGACTAGTCTACGAGCAGTACTTC.

The chain links TRBV10-1 to TRBJ2-2; D is possibly TRBD2 (5 bases). The CDR3 spans 16 residues. CDR1 WNHNN and CDR2 SYGVQD come from the germline V gene (reference sequence). The germline V and J ends were trimmed by 0 bases and 0 bases, with 8 bases remaining between them. CDR3 protein: CASSESEGANTGELFF. In DNA, the CDR3 is TGCGCCAGCAGTGAGTCAGAGGGAGCGAACACCGGGGAGCTGTTTTTT.

This clone was seen more than once but under ten times. The CDR3 here is CASSSGGFNTEAFF. As DNA, the CDR3 is TGTGCCAGCAGCTCAGGGGGCTTTAACACTGAAGCTTTCTTT. The V and J genes are TRBV6-8 and TRBJ1-1, with TRBD1 identical over 8 bases. CDR1 is MNHGY and CDR2 is SAAAGT in the germline V gene. Germline trimming cut 6 bases from V and 2 bases from J; bases unmatched to any gene: 5. This CDR3 region has 14 residues.

A remark on this clone: Given the absence of the conserved phenylalanine or tryptophan at the CDR3 end, a read error is likely. The limits of the CDR3 on the DNA are not certain, so only TCRdb's listed CDR3 is given. V and J are TRBV30 and TRBJ1-1. The length of the CDR3 is 9 amino acids, counting both ends. Germline lookup yields CDR1 GTSNPN and CDR2 SVGIG (reference sequence). The CDR3 loop reads CACEGGPWS.

The chain links TRBV7-3 to TRBJ2-7; D is unresolved. There are 13 residues in the CDR3. CDR1 and CDR2 from the germline V gene are SGHTA and FQGTGA. V lost 0 bases to trimming and J lost 6 bases, with 9 bases between them. In nucleotides, the CDR3 is TGTGCCAGCAGCTTAACCCAACAATCCGAGCAGTACTTC. It encodes CASSLTQQSEQYF.

The chain recombines TRBV28 with TRBJ1-2, with 7 bases identical to TRBD1. After removal of 6 bases from V and 10 bases from J, the junction contained 20 bases not matched to a gene. From germline, CDR1 is MDHEN and CDR2 SYDVKM. This CDR3 region has 16 residues. The CDR3 protein is CASSSVGGQSATSYTF. The CDR3 DNA reads TGTGCCAGCAGCTCCGTCGGGGGACAGTCAGCCACTTCCTACACCTTC.

The chain recombines TRBV7-6 with TRBJ2-7; TRBD2 matches 9 bases. The CDR3 sequence is 14 residues long. The V gene end was trimmed by 8 bases and the J gene end by 3 bases; junction bases not matched to a gene: 8. The V gene's germline CDR1 is SGHVS and CDR2 FNYEAQ. The CDR3 DNA follows: TGTGCCAGCGGATCCGGGACTAGCTTCTACGAGCAGTACTTC. It is translated as CASGSGTSFYEQYF. The full variable domain, its missing parts supplied by reference TRBV7-6 and TRBJ2-7, is GAGVSQSPRYKVTKRGQDVALRCDPISGHVSLYWYRQALGQGPEFLTYFNYEAQQDKSGLPNDRFSAERPEGSISTLTIQRTEQRDSAMYRCASGSGTSFYEQYFGPGTRLTVT.

This chain uses TRBV7-8 with TRBJ2-5; the D is unclear. Deletions cut 5 bases from V and 5 bases from J, with 12 bases between. This CDR3 has 13 amino acids. Germline V gene data show CDR1 as SGHVS and CDR2 as FQNEAQ. CDR3 sequence: CASSPLVVETQYF. In DNA form, the CDR3 reads TGTGCCAGCAGCCCTCTAGTTGTGGAGACCCAGTACTTC.

This clone showed up just once. The chain carries TRBV6-1 and TRBJ1-2; tentatively, D is TRBD1 (5 bases). Germline V gene sequence: CDR1 MNHNS, CDR2 SASEGT. The V and J ends lost 2 bases and 7 bases respectively, with 17 bases between them. CDR3 size: 15 residues. This CDR3 reads CASSEPSRAVTGYTF. The CDR3 DNA reads as TGTGCCAGCAGTGAACCGTCCAGGGCCGTTACTGGCTACACCTTC.

J is TRBJ2-7 and V is TRBV6-1; TRBD1 is a possible D gene (6 bases). Trimming took off 8 bases at V and 7 bases at J, with 12 bases between the two ends. The length of the CDR3 is 11 residues. Germline V CDR1 and CDR2: MNHNS, SASEGT. The CDR3 DNA reads as TGTGCCAGCGTAAGGGGGAATGAGCAGTACTTC. Protein product: CASVRGNEQYF.

The J gene is TRBJ2-5, the V gene TRBV4-3, with D tentatively TRBD2 (6 bases). The CDR3 extends over 13 amino acids. The germline CDR1 and CDR2 sequences are LGHNA and YSLEER. The V gene lost 2 bases and the J gene lost 5 bases, with 9 bases spanning the gap. In nucleotides, the CDR3 is TGCGCCAGCAGCCAAATCGGGACTGAGACCCAGTACTTC. Translation gives CASSQIGTETQYF.

The rearrangement uses TRBV30 and TRBJ1-5, with a tentative D call TRBD1 (5 bases). Trimming pared 4 bases from V and 2 bases from J, leaving 15 bases between. Germline lookup yields CDR1 GTSNPN and CDR2 SVGIG (reference sequence). The length of the CDR3 is 15 residues. CDR3 amino acids: CAWTGRGFGNQPQHF. The CDR3 DNA follows: TGTGCCTGGACCGGCCGGGGGTTTGGCAATCAGCCCCAGCATTTT. Full variable domain (remainder filled in from reference TRBV30 and TRBJ1-5): SQTIHQWPATLVQPVGSPLSLECTVEGTSNPNLYWYRQAAGRGLQLLFYSVGIGQISSEVPQNLSASRPQDRQFILSSKKLLLSDSGFYLCAWTGRGFGNQPQHFGDGTRLSIL.

The J gene is TRBJ1-2, the V gene TRBV6-5; 8 positions match TRBD1. Per the germline V gene, CDR1 is MNHEY and CDR2 is SVGAGI. This CDR3 comprises 15 residues. Trimming took 2 bases from V and 4 from J; bases not matched to a gene: 6. CDR3 in DNA: TGTGCCAGCAGTTACCGCGCTCAGGGGGCCTATGGCTACACCTTC. As protein: CASSYRAQGAYGYTF.